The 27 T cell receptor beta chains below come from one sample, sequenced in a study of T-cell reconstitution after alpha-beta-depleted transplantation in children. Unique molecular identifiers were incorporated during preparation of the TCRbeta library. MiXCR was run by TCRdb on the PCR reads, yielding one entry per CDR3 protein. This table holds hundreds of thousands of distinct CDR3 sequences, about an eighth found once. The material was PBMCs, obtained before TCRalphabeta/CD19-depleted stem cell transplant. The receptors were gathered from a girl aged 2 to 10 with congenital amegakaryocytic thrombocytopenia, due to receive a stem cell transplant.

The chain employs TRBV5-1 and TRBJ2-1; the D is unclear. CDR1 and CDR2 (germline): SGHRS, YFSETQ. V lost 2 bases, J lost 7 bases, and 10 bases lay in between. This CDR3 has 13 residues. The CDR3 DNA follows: TGCGCCAGCAGCTTCACCCTGCCAAATGAGCAGTTCTTC. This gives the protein CASSFTLPNEQFF.

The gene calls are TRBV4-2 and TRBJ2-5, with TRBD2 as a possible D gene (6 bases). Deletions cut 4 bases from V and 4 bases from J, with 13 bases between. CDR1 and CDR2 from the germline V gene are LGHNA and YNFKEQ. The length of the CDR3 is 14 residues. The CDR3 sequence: CASSPRRGGETQYF. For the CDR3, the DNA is TGTGCCAGCAGCCCCAGACGGGGAGGAGAGACCCAGTACTTC.

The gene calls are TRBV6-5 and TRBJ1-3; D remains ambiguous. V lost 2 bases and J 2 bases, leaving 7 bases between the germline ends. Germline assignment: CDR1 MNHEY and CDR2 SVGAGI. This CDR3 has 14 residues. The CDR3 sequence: CASSYGVTGNTIYF. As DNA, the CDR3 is TGTGCCAGCAGTTACGGGGTTACTGGAAACACCATATATTTT.

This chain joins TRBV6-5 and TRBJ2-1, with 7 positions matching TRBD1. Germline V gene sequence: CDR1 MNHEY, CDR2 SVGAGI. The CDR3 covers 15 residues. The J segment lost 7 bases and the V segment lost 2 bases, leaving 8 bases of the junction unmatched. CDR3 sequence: CASSYPRTGRNEQFF. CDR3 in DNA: TGTGCCAGCAGTTACCCTCGGACAGGCAGGAATGAGCAGTTCTTC.

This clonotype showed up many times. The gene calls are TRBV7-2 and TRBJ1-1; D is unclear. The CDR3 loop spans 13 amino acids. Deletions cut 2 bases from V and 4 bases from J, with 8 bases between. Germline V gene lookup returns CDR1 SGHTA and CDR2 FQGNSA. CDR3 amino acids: CASSLLRSTEAFF. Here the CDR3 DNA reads TGTGCCAGCAGCTTACTTAGAAGCACTGAAGCTTTCTTT.

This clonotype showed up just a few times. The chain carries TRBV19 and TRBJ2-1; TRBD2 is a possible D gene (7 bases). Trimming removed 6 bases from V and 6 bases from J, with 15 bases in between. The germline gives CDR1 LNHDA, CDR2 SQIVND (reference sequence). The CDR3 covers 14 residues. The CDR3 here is CASSEGGGANEQFF. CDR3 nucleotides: TGTGCCAGTAGCGAAGGGGGGGGAGCCAATGAGCAGTTCTTC.

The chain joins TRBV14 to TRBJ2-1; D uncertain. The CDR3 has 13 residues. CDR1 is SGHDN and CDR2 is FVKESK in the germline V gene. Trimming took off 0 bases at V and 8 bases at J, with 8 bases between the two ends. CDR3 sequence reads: CASSQDSSDEQFF. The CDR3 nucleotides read TGTGCCAGCAGCCAAGACTCCTCCGATGAGCAGTTCTTC.

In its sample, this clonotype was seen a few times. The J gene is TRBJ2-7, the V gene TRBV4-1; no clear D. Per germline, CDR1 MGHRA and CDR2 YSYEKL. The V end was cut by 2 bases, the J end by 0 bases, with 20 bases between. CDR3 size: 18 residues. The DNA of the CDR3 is TGCGCCAGCAGCCAACTCGTTGTGGGAATCGGTAGCTCCTACGAGCAGTACTTC. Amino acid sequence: CASSQLVVGIGSSYEQYF.

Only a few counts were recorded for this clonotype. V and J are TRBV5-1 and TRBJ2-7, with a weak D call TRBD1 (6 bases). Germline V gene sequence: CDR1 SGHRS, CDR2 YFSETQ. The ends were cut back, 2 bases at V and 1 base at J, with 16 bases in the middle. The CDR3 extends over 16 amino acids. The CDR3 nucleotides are TGCGCCAGCAGCTTCTCCGGACAGCTTCCTTCCTACGAGCAGTACTTC. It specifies CASSFSGQLPSYEQYF.

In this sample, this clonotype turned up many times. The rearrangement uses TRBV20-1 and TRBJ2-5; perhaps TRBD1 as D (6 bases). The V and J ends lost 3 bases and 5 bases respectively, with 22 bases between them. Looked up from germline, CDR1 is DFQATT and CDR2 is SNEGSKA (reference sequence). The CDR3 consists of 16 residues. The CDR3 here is CSARISAGAPGETQYF. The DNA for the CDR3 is TGCAGTGCTAGGATCTCGGCAGGGGCCCCGGGGGAGACCCAGTACTTC.

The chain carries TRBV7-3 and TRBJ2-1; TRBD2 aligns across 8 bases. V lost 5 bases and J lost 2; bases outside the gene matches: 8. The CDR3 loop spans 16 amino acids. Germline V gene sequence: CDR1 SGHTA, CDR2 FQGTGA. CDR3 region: CASSPNPAGAYNEQFF. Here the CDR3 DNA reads TGTGCCAGCAGCCCTAACCCAGCGGGGGCCTACAATGAGCAGTTCTTC. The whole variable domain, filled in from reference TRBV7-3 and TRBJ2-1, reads GAGVSQTPSNKVTEKGKYVELRCDPISGHTALYWYRQSLGQGPEFLIYFQGTGAADDSGLPNDRFFAVRPEGSVSTLKIQRTERGDSAVYLCASSPNPAGAYNEQFFGPGTRLTVL.

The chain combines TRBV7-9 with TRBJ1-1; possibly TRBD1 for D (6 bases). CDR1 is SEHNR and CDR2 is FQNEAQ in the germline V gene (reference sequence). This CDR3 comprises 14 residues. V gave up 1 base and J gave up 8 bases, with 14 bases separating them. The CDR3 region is CASSLVMGAGEAFF. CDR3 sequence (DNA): TGTGCCAGCAGCTTAGTGATGGGGGCTGGGGAAGCTTTCTTT.

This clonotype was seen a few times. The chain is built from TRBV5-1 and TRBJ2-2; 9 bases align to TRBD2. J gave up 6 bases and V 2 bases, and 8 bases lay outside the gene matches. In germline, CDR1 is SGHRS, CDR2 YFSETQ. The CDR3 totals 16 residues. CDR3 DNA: TGCGCCAGCAGCTTTTTCCTCGCGGGAGGGTCCGGGGAGCTGTTTTTT. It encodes CASSFFLAGGSGELFF. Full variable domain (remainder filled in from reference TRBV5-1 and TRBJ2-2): KAGVTQTPRYLIKTRGQQVTLSCSPISGHRSVSWYQQTPGQGLQFLFEYFSETQRNKGNFPGRFSGRQFSNSRSEMNVSTLELGDSALYLCASSFFLAGGSGELFFGEGSRLTVL.

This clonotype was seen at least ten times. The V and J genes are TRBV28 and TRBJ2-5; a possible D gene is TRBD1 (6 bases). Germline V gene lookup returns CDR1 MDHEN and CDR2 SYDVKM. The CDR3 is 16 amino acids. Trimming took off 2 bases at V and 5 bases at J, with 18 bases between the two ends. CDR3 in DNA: TGTGCCAGCAGTTTACCCCCTAAGGGGGTCGGGGAGACCCAGTACTTC. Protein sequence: CASSLPPKGVGETQYF. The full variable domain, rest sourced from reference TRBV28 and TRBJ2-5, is DVKVTQSSRYLVKRTGEKVFLECVQDMDHENMFWYRQDPGLGLRLIYFSYDVKMKEKGDIPEGYSVSREKKERFSLILESASTNQTSMYLCASSLPPKGVGETQYFGPGTRLLVL.

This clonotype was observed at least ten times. CDR3 sequence: CASSLVGETYNSPLHF. The CDR3 region has the DNA TGCGCCAGCAGCTTGGTCGGGGAGACCTATAATTCACCCCTCCACTTT. The gene calls are TRBV5-1 and TRBJ1-6, with D uncertain. Deletions cut 0 bases from V and 2 bases from J, with 9 bases between. The V gene's germline CDR1 is SGHRS and CDR2 YFSETQ. The length of the CDR3 is 16 residues.

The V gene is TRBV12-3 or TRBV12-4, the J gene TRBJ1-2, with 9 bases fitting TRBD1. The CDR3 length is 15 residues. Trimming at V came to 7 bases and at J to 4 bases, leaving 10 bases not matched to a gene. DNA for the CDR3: TGTGCCAGCAAAGTAAACAGGGGGCGCCGCTATGGCTACACCTTC. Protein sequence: CASKVNRGRRYGYTF.

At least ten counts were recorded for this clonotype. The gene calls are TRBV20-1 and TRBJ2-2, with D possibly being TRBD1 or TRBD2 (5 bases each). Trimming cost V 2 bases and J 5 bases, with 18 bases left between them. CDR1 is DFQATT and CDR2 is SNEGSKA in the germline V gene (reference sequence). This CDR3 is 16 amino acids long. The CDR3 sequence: CSARNGAQMKTGELFF. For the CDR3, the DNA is TGCAGTGCTAGAAACGGGGCCCAGATGAAGACCGGGGAGCTGTTTTTT.

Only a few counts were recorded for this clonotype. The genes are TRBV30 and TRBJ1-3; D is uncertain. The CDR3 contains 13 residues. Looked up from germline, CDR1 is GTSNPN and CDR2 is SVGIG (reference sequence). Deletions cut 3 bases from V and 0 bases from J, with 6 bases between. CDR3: CAWRRHSGNTIYF. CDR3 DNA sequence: TGTGCCTGGAGAAGACACTCTGGAAACACCATATATTTT.

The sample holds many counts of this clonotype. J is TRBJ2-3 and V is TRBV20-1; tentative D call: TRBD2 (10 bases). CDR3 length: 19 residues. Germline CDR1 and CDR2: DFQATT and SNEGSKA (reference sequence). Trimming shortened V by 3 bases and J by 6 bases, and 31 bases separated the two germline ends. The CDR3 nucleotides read TGCAGTGCTAGCCCCGGGACAGGGTTTCCGGGACTAGCGCCCGATACGCAGTATTTT. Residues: CSASPGTGFPGLAPDTQYF.

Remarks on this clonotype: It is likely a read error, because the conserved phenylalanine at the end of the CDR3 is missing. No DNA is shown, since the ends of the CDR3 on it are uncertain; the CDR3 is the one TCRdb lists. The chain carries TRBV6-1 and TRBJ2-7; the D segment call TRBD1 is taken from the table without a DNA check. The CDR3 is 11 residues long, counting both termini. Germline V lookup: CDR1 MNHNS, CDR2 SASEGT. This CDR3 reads CASSEGGLIEG.

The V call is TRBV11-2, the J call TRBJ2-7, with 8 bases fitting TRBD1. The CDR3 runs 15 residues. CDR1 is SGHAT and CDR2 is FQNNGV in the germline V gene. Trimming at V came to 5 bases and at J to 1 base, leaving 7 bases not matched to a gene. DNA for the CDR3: TGTGCCAGCAGCGCAGGGGGCCTCATATCCTACGAGCAGTACTTC. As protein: CASSAGGLISYEQYF. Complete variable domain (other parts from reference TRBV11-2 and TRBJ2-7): EAGVAQSPRYKIIEKRQSVAFWCNPISGHATLYWYQQILGQGPKLLIQFQNNGVVDDSQLPKDRFSAERLKGVDSTLKIQPAKLEDSAVYLCASSAGGLISYEQYFGPGTRLTVT.

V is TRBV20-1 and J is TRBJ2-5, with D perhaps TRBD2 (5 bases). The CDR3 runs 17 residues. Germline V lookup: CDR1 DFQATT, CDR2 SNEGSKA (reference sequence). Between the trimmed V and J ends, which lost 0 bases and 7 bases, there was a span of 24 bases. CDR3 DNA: TGCAGTGCTAGAGATCGTGGTCGGCTGGGGTCAGGAGGGACCCAGTACTTC. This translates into CSARDRGRLGSGGTQYF.

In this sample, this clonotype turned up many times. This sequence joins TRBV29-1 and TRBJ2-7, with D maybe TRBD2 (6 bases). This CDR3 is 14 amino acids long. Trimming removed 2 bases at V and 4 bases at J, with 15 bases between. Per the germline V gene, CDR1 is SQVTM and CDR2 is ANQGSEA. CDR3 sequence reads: CSVEIGGEGYEQYF. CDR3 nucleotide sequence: TGCAGCGTTGAAATAGGCGGGGAAGGTTACGAGCAGTACTTC.

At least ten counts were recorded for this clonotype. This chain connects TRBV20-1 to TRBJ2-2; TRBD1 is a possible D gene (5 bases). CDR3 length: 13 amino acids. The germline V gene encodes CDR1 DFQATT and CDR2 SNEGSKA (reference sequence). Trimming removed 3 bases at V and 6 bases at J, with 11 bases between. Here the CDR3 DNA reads TGCAGTGCTAGCCCAGGGATCCCCGGGGAGCTGTTTTTT. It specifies CSASPGIPGELFF.

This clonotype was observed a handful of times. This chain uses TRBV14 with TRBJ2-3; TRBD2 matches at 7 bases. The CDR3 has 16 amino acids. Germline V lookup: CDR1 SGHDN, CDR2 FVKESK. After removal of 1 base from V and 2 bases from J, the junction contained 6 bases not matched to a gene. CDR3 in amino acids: CASSQVASGLTDTQYF. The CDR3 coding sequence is TGTGCCAGCAGCCAAGTGGCTAGCGGCCTCACAGATACGCAGTATTTT.

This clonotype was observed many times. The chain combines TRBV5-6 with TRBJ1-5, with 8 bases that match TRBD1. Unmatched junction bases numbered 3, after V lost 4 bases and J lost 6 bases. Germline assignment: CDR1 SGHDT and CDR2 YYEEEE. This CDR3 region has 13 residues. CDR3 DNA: TGTGCCAGCAGCCGCGACAGGGGTCAGCCCCAGCATTTT. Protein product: CASSRDRGQPQHF.

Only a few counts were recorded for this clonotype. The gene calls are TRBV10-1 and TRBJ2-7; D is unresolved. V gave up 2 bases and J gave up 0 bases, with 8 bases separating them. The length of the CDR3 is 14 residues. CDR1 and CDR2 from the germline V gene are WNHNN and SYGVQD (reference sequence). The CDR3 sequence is CASSEMGSSYEQYF. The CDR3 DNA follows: TGCGCCAGCAGTGAGATGGGCAGCTCCTACGAGCAGTACTTC.